This entry is about one T cell receptor (beta chain). Participants' own reports of clinical history determined their cohort assignment. This entry comes from a study of blood T cell repertoires in COVID-19. Per the original data handling: For nucleated cells, counts were estimated from reference gene primer amplification. Sequencing was performed with immunoSEQ multiplex PCR; in TCRdb, only in-frame clones are kept and a portion is missing. V and J calls and clone size are those listed in that table; D and trimming were worked out from the DNA. The sample yields 160,000 or so clones, over 75% seen once. Germline V CDR1 and CDR2: SEHNR, FQNEAQ (reference sequence). The junction had 5 bases not matched to a gene; V was cut back by 4 bases and J by 7 bases. The CDR3 runs 13 residues.

The chain couples TRBV7-9 to TRBJ2-7; 9 bases align to TRBD1. Specimen: PBMCs or T cells enriched from blood (not recorded which). This clonotype was sampled from a human donor with acute COVID-19. The donor label of this sample is uncertain. This CDR3 reads CASSSQGAVEQYF. CDR3 in DNA: TGTGCCAGCAGCTCACAGGGGGCGGTTGAGCAGTACTTC.